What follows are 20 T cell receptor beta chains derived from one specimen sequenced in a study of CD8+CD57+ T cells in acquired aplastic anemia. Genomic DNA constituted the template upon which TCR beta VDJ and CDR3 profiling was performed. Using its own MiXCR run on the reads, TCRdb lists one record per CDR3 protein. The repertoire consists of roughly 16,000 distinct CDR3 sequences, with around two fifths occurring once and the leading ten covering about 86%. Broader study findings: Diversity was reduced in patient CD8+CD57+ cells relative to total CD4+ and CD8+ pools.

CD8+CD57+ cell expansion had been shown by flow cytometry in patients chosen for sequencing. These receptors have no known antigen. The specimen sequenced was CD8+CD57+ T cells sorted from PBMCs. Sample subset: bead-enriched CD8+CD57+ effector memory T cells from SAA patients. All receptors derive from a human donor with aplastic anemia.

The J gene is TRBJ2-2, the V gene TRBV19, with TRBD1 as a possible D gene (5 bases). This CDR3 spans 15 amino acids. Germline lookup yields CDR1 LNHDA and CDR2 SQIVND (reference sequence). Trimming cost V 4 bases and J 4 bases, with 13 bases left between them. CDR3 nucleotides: TGTGCCAGTAGTACTAGGGGATACTTCACCGGGGAGCTGTTTTTT. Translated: CASSTRGYFTGELFF.

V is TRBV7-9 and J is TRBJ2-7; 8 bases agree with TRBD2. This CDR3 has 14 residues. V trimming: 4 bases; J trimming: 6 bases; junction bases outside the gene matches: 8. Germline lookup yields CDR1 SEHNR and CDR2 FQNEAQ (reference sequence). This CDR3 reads CASSSSGLVGEQYF. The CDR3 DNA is TGTGCCAGCAGCTCTTCGGGACTAGTAGGCGAGCAGTACTTC.

The CDR3 is CASSLQGAYNEQFF. The DNA for the CDR3 is TGTGCCAGCAGTCTACAGGGGGCTTACAATGAGCAGTTCTTC. The rearrangement uses TRBV2 and TRBJ2-1; 9 bases are a match to TRBD1. In germline, CDR1 is SNHLY, CDR2 FYNNEI. This CDR3 region has 14 residues. Trimming took 5 bases from V and 4 from J; bases not matched to a gene: 3.

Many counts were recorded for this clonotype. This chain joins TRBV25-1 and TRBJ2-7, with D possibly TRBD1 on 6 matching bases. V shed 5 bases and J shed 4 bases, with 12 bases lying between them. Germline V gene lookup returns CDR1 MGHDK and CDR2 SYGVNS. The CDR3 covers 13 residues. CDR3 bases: TGTGCCAGCAGTCTGGGGGCGGTATACGAGCAGTACTTC. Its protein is CASSLGAVYEQYF.

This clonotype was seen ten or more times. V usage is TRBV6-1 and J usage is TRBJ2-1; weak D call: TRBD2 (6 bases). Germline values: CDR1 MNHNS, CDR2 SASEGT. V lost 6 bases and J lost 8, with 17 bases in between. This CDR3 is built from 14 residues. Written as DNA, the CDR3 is TGTGCCAGCAGGAATCTACAAGCGGGCTATGAGCAGTTCTTC. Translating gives CASRNLQAGYEQFF.

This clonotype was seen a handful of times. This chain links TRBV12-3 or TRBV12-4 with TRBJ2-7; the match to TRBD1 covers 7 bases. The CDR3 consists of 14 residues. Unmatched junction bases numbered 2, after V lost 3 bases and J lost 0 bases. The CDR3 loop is CASSFRDSSYEQYF. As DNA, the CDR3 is TGTGCCAGCAGTTTCCGGGACAGCTCCTACGAGCAGTACTTC.

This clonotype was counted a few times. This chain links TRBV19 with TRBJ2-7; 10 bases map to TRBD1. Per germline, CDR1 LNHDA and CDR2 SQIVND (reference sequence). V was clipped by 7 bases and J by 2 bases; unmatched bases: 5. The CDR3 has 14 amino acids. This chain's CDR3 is CASTPGQGPYEQYF. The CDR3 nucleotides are TGTGCCAGTACTCCGGGACAGGGGCCCTACGAGCAGTACTTC.

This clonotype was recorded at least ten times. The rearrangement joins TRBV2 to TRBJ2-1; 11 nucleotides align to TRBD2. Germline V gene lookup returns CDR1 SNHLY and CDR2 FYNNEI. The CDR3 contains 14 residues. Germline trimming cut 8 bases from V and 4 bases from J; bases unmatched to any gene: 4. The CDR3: CASGLAGPYNEQFF. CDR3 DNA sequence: TGTGCCAGCGGACTAGCGGGCCCGTACAATGAGCAGTTCTTC.

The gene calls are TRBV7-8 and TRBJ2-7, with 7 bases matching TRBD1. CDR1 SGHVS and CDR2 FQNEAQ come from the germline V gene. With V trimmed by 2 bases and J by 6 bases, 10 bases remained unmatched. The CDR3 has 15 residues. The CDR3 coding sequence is TGTGCCAGCAGCTTATACGCAGGGGGAGAGGGCGAGCAGTACTTC. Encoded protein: CASSLYAGGEGEQYF.

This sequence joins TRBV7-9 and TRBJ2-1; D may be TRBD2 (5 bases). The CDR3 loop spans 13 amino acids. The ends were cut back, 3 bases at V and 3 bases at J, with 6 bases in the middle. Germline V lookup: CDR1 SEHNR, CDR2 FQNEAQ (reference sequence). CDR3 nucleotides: TGTGCCAGCAGCTTCCGGGACTACAATGAGCAGTTCTTC. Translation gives CASSFRDYNEQFF.

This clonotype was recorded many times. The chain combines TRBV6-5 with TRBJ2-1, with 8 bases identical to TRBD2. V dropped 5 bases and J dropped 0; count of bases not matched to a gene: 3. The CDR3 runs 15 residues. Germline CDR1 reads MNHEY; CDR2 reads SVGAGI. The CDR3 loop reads CASSTGTSSYNEQFF. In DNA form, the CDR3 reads TGTGCCAGCAGTACCGGGACTAGCTCCTACAATGAGCAGTTCTTC.

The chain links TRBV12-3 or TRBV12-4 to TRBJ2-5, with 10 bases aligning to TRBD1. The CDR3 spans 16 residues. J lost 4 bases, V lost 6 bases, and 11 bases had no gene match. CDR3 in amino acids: CASRYRDRGILETQYF. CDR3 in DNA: TGTGCCAGCAGATACAGGGACAGGGGTATATTAGAGACCCAGTACTTC.

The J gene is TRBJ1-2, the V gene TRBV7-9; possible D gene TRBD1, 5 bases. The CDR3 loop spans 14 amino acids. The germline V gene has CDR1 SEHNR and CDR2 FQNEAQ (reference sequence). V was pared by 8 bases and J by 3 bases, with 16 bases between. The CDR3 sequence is CASCQGDLDYGYTF. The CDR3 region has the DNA TGTGCCAGCTGCCAAGGGGATCTTGACTATGGCTACACCTTC.

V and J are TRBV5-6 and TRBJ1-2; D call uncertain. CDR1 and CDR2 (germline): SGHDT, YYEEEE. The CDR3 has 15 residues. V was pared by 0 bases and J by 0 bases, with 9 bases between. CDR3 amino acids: CASSLVYLSNYGYTF. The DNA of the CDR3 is TGTGCCAGCAGCTTGGTCTACCTCTCTAACTATGGCTACACCTTC.

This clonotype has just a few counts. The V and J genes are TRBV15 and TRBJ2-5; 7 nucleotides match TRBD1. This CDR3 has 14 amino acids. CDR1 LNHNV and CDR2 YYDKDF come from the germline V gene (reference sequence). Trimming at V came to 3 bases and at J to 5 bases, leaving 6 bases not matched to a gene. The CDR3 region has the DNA TGTGCCACCAGCAGCCCAGGACAGGATGAGACCCAGTACTTC. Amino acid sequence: CATSSPGQDETQYF.

CDR3 in DNA: TGTGCCAGCAGGGACACCTTTTACGAGCAGTACTTC. It translates to CASRDTFYEQYF. The chain joins TRBV2 to TRBJ2-7; D might be TRBD1 (5 bases). Trimming removed 6 bases at V and 4 bases at J, with 10 bases between. Germline loops: CDR1 SNHLY, CDR2 FYNNEI. There are 12 residues in the CDR3.

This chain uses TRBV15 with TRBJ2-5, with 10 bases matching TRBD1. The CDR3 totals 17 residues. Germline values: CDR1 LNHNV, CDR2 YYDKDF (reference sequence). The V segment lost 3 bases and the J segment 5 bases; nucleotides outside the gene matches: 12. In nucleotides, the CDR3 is TGTGCCACCAGCAGCTCCAGGTCGGGACAGGGGATGGAGACCCAGTACTTC. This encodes CATSSSRSGQGMETQYF.

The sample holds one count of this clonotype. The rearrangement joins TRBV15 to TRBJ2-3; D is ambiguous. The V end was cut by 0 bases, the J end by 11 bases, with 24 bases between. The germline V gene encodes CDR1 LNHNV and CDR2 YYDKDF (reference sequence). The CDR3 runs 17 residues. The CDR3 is CATSRDFGRRSYNEQYF. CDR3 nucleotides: TGTGCCACCAGCAGAGATTTCGGCAGGCGCTCCTACAATGAGCAGTATTTT.

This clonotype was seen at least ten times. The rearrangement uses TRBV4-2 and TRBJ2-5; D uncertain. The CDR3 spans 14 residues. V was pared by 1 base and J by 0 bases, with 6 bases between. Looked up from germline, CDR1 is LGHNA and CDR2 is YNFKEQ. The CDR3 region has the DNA TGTGCCAGCAGCCAAGTGGCGCACCAAGAGACCCAGTACTTC. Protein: CASSQVAHQETQYF.

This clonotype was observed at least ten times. The DNA of the CDR3 is TGTGCCAGCAGTCCCCGGAGACTTGGACAGGGGGCTTTCTTT. It codes for CASSPRRLGQGAFF. The chain links TRBV6-1 to TRBJ1-1, with 9 bases aligning to TRBD1. CDR3 length: 14 residues. The germline CDR1 and CDR2 sequences are MNHNS and SASEGT. Trimming removed 5 bases from V and 11 bases from J; junction bases left unmatched: 12.